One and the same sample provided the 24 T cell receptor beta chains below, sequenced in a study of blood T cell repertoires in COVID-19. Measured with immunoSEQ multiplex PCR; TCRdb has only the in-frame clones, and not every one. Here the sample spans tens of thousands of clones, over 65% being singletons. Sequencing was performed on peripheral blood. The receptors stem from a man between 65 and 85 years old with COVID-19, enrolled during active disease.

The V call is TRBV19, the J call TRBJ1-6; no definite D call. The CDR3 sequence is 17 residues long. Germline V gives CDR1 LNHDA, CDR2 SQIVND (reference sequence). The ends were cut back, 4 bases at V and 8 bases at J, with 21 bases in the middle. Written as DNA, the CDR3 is TGTGCCAGTAGTAGCAACCAGGAGGCCGGTCGAGATTCACCCCTCCACTTT. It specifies CASSSNQEAGRDSPLHF. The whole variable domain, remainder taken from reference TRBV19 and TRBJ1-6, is DGGITQSPKYLFRKEGQNVTLSCEQNLNHDAMYWYRQDPGQGLRLIYYSQIVNDFQKGDIAEGYSVSREKKESFPLTVTSAQKNPTAFYLCASSSNQEAGRDSPLHFGNGTRLTVT.

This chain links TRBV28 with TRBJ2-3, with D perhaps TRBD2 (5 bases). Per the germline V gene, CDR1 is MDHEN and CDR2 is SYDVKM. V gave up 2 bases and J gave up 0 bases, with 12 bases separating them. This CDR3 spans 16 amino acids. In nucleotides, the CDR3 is TGTGCCAGCAGTTTACTTGCTGGCGGGAGCACAGATACGCAGTATTTT. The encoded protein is CASSLLAGGSTDTQYF.

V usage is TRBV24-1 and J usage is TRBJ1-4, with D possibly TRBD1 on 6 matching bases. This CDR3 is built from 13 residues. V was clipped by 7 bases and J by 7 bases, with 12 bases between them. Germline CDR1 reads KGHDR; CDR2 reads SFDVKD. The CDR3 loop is CATSRQGGEKLFF. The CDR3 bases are TGTGCCACCAGCAGACAAGGGGGTGAAAAACTGTTTTTT.

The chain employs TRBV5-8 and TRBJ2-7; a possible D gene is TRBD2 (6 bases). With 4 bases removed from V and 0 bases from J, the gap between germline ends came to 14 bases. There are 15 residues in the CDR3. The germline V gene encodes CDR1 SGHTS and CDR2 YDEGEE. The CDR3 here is CASSTPSAFSYEQYF. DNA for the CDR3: TGTGCCAGCAGCACTCCTAGCGCATTCTCCTACGAGCAGTACTTC.

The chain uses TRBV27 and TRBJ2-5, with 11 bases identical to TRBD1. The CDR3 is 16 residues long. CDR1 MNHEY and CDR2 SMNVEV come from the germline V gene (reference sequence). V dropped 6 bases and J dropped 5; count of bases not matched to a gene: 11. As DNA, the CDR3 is TGTGCCAGCAGGCACCACCGGGACAGGGGGTTGGAGACCCAGTACTTC. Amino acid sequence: CASRHHRDRGLETQYF.

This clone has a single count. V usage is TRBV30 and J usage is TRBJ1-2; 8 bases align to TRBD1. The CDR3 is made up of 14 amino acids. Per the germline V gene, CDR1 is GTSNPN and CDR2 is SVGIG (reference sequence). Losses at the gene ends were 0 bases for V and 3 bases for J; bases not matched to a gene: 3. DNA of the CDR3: TGTGCCTGGAGTGTCCAGGGGGCTTACTATGGCTACACCTTC. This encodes CAWSVQGAYYGYTF.

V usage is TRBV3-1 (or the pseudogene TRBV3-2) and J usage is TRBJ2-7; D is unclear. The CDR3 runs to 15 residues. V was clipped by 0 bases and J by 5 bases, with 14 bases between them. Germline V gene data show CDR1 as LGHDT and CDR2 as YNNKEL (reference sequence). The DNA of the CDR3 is TGTGCCAGCAGCCAAGATTCCACCCTACCCCACGAGCAGTACTTC. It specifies CASSQDSTLPHEQYF.

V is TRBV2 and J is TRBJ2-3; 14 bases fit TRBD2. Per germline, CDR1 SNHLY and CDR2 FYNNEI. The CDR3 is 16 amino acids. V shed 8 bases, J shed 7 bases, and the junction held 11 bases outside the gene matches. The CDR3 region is CASWGGLAGGSYTQYF. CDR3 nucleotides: TGTGCCAGCTGGGGCGGACTAGCGGGAGGATCGTATACGCAGTATTTT.

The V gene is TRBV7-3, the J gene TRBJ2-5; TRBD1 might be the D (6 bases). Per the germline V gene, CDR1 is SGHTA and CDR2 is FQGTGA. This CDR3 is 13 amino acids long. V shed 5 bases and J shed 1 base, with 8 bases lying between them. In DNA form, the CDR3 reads TGTGCCAGCAGCCGAGGGGGCCAAGAGACCCAGTACTTC. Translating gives CASSRGGQETQYF.

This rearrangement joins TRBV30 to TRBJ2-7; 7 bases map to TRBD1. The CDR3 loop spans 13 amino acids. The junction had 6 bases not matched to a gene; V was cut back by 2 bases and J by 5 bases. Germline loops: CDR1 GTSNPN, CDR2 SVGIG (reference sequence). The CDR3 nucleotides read TGTGCCTGGAGTATCCGAGGGGGCGACGAGCAGTACTTC. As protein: CAWSIRGGDEQYF. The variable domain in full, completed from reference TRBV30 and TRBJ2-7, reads SQTIHQWPATLVQPVGSPLSLECTVEGTSNPNLYWYRQAAGRGLQLLFYSVGIGQISSEVPQNLSASRPQDRQFILSSKKLLLSDSGFYLCAWSIRGGDEQYFGPGTRLTVT.

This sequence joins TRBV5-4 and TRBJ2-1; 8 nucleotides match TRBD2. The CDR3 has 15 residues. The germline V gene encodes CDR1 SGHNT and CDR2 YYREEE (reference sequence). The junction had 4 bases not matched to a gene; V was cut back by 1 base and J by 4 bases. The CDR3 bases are TGTGCCAGCAGCTTGACTAGCGGTTTTTACAATGAGCAGTTCTTC. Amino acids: CASSLTSGFYNEQFF.

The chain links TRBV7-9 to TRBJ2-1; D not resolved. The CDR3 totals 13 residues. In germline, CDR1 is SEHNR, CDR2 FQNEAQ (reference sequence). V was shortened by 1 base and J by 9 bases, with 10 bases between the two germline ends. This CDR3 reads CASSLVAASEQFF. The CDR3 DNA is TGTGCCAGCAGCTTAGTGGCGGCGAGTGAGCAGTTCTTC. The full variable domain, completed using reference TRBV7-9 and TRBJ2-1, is DTGVSQNPRHKITKRGQNVTFRCDPISEHNRLYWYRQTLGQGPEFLTYFQNEAQLEKSRLLSDRFSAERPKGSFSTLEIQRTEQGDSAMYLCASSLVAASEQFFGPGTRLTVL.

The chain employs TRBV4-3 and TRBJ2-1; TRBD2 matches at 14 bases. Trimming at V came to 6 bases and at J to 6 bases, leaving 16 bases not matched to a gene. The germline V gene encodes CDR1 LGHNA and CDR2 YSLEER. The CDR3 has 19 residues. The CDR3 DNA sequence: TGCGCCAGCAGTCTCACGGGACTAGCGGGAGTAGGGTATCTCAATGAGCAGTTCTTC. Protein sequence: CASSLTGLAGVGYLNEQFF.

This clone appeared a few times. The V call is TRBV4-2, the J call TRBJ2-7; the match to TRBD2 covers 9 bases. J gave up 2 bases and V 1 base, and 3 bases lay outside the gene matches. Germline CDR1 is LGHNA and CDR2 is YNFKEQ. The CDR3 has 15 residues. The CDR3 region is CASSQVAGAAYEQYF. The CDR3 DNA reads TGTGCCAGCAGCCAAGTAGCGGGAGCCGCCTACGAGCAGTACTTC.

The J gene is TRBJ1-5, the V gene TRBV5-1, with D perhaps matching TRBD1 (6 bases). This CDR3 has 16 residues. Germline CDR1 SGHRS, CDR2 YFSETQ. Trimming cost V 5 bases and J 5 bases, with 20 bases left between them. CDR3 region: CASSKDGGQRDQPQHF. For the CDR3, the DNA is TGCGCCAGCAGTAAAGACGGGGGGCAGCGCGATCAGCCCCAGCATTTT. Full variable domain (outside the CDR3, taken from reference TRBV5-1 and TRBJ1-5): KAGVTQTPRYLIKTRGQQVTLSCSPISGHRSVSWYQQTPGQGLQFLFEYFSETQRNKGNFPGRFSGRQFSNSRSEMNVSTLELGDSALYLCASSKDGGQRDQPQHFGDGTRLSIL.

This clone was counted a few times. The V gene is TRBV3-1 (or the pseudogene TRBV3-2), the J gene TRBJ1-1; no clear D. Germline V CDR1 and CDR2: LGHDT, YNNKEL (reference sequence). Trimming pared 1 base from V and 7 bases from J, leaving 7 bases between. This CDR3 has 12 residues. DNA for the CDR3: TGTGCCAGCAGCCAAGTCGTAAATGAAGCTTTCTTT. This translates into CASSQVVNEAFF.

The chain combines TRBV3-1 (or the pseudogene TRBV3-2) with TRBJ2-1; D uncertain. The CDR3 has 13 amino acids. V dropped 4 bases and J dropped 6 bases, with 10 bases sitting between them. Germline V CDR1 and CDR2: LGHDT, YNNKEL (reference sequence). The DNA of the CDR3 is TGTGCCAGCAGCCCGTCAGCGACCAATGAGCAGTTCTTC. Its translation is CASSPSATNEQFF.

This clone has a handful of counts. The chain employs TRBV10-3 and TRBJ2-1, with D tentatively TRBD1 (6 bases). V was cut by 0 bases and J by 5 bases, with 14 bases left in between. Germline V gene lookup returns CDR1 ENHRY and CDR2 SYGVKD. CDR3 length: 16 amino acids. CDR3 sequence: CAISESGAPGNNEQFF. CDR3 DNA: TGTGCCATCAGTGAGTCGGGGGCCCCAGGGAACAATGAGCAGTTCTTC.

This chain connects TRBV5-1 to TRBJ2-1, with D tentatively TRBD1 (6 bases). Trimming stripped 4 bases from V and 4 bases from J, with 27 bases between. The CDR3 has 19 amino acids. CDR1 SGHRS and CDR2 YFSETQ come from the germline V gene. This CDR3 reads CASSTTPPGANSQYNEQFF. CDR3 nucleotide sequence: TGCGCCAGCAGCACAACCCCGCCAGGGGCGAACAGTCAATACAATGAGCAGTTCTTC.

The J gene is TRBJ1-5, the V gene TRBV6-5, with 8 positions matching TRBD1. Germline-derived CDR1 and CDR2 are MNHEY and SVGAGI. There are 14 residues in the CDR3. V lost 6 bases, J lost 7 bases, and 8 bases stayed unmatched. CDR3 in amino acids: CASSQSGGRQPQHF. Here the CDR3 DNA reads TGTGCCAGCAGCCAATCAGGGGGCCGGCAGCCCCAGCATTTT.

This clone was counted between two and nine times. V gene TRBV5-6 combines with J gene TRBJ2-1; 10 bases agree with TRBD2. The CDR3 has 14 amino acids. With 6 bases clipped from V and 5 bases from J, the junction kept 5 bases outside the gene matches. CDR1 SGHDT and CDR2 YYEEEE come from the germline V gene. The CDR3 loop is CASTLAGADNEQFF. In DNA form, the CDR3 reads TGTGCCAGCACTCTAGCGGGAGCCGACAATGAGCAGTTCTTC.

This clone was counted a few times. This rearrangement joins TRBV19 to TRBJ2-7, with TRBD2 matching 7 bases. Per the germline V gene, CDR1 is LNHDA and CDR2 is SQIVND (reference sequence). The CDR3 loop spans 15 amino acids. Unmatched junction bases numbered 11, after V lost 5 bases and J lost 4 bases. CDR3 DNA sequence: TGTGCCAGTAGTCGCGGCAGCGGGAACTATTACGAGCAGTACTTC. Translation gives CASSRGSGNYYEQYF.

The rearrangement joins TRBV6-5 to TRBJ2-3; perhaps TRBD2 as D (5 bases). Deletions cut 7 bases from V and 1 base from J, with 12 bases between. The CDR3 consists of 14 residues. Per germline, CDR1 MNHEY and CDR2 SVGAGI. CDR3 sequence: CASIPAVGTDTQYF. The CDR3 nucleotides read TGTGCCAGCATCCCAGCGGTCGGCACAGATACGCAGTATTTT.

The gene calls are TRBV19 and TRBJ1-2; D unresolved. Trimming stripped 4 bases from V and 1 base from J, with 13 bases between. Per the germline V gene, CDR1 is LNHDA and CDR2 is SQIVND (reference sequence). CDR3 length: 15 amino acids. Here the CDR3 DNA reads TGTGCCAGTAGTACCTCCTCGGGAGGTAACTATGGCTACACCTTC. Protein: CASSTSSGGNYGYTF. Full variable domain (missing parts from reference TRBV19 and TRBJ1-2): DGGITQSPKYLFRKEGQNVTLSCEQNLNHDAMYWYRQDPGQGLRLIYYSQIVNDFQKGDIAEGYSVSREKKESFPLTVTSAQKNPTAFYLCASSTSSGGNYGYTFGSGTRLTVV.